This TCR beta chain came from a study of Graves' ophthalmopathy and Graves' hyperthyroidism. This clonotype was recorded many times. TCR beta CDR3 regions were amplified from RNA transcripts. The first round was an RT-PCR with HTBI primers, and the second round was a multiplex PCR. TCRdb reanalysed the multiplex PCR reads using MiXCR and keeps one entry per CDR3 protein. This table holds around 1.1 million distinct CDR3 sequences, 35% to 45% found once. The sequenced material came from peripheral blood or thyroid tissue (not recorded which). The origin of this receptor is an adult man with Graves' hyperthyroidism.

CDR3 region: CASSAGQVPYEQYF. In DNA form, the CDR3 reads TGTGCCAGCAGCGCGGGACAGGTCCCCTACGAGCAGTACTTC. The V gene is TRBV7-9, the J gene TRBJ2-7; 8 positions match TRBD1. The ends lost 5 bases at V and 2 bases at J; junction bases unmatched: 5. Germline values: CDR1 SEHNR, CDR2 FQNEAQ (reference sequence). This CDR3 contains 14 residues.